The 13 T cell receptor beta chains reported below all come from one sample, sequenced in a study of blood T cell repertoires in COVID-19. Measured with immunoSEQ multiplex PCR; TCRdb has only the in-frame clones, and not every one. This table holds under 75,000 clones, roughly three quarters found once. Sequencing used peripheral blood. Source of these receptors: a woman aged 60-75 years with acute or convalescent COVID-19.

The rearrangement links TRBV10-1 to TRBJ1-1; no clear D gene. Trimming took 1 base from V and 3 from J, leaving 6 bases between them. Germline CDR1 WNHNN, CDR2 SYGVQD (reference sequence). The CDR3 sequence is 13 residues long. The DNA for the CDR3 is TGCGCCAGCAGTGAGTACCCAGACACTGAAGCTTTCTTT. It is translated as CASSEYPDTEAFF.

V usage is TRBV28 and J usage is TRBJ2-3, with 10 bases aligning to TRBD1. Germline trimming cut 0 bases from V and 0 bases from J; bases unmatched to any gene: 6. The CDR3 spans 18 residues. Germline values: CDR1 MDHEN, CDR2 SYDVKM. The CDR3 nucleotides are TGTGCCAGCAGTTTATGGCCCAGGGGACAGGGGAGCACAGATACGCAGTATTTT. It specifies CASSLWPRGQGSTDTQYF.

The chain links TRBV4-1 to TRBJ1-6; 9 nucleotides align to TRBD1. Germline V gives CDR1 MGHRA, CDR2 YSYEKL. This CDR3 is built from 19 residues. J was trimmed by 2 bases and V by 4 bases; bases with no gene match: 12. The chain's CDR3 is CASSLVPGQGGTYNSPLHF. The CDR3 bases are TGCGCCAGCAGCCTAGTCCCGGGACAGGGAGGGACCTATAATTCACCCCTCCACTTT.

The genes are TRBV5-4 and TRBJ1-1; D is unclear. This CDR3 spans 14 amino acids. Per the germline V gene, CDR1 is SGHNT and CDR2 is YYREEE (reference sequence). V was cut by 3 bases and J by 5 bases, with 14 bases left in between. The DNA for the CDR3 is TGTGCCAGCAGCTCACGGGCGGGGAGGACTGAAGCTTTCTTT. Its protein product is CASSSRAGRTEAFF.

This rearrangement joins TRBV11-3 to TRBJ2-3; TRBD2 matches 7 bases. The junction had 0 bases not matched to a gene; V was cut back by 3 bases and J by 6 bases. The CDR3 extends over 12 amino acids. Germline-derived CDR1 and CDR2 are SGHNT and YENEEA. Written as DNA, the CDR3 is TGTGCCAGCAGCTTCGGGGGGGATACGCAGTATTTT. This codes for CASSFGGDTQYF.

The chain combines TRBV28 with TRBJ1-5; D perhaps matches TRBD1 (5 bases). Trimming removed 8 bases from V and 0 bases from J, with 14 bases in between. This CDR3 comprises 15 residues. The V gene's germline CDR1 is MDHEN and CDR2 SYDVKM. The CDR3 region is CASSRQKGSNQPQHF. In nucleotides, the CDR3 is TGTGCCAGCTCCCGACAGAAAGGTAGCAATCAGCCCCAGCATTTT.

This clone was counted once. The CDR3 protein is CASSMGAEAFF. CDR3 bases: TGTGCCAGCAGTATGGGAGCTGAAGCTTTCTTT. The rearrangement uses TRBV6-5 and TRBJ1-1; D remains ambiguous. The CDR3 has 11 residues. V shed 5 bases and J shed 6 bases, with 7 bases lying between them. Germline loops: CDR1 MNHEY, CDR2 SVGAGI.

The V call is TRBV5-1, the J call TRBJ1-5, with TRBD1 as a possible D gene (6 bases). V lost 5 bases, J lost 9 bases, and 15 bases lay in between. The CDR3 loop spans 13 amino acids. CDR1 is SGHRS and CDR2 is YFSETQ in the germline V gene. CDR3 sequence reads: CASRYRDGGPQHF. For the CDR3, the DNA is TGCGCCAGCAGGTACAGGGATGGTGGGCCCCAGCATTTT.

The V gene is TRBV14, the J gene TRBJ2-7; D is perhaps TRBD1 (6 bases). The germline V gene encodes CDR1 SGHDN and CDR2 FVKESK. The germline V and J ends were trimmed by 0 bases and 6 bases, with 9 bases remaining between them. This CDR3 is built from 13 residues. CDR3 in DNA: TGTGCCAGCAGCCAAGATGACAGGCTCGAGCAGTACTTC. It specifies CASSQDDRLEQYF.

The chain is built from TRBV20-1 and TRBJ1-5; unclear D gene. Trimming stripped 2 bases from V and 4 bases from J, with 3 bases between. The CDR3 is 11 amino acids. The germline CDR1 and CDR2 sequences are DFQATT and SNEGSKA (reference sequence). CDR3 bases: TGCAGTGCTAGACATAATCAGCCCCAGCATTTT. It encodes CSARHNQPQHF.

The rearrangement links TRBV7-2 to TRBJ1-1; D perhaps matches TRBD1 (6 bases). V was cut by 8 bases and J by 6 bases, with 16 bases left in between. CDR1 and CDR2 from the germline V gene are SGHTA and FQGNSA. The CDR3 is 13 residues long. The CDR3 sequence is CASGNTGSSEAFF. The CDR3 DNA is TGTGCCAGCGGCAATACAGGGTCGTCTGAAGCTTTCTTT.

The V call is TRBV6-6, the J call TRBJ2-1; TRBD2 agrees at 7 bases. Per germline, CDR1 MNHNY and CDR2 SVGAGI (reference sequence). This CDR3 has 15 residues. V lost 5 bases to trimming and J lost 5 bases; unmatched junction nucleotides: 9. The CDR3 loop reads CASSRTSAVNNEQFF. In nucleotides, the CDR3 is TGTGCCAGCAGTCGAACTAGCGCTGTCAACAATGAGCAGTTCTTC.

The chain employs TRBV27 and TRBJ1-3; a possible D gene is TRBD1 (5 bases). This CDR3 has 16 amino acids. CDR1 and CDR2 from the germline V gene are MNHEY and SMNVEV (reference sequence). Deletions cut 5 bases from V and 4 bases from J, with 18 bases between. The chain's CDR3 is CASSPIDGGNGNTIYF. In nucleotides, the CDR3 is TGTGCCAGCAGTCCTATCGACGGGGGGAACGGAAACACCATATATTTT.